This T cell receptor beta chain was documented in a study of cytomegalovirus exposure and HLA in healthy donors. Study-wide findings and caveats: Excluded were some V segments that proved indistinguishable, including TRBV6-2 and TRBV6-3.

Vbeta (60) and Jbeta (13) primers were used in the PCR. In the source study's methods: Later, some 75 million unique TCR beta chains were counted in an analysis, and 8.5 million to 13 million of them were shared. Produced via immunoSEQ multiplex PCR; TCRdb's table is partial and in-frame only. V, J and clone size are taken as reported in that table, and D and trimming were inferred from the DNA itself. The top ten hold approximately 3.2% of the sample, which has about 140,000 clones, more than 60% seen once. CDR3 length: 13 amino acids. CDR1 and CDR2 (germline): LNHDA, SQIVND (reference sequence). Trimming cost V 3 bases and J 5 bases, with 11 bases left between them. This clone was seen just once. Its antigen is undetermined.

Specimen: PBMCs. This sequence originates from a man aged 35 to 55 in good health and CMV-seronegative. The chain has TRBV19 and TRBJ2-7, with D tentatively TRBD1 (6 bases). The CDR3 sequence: CASSITGLNEQYF. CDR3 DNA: TGTGCCAGTAGTATTACAGGGCTCAACGAGCAGTACTTC.